Following are 31 T cell receptor beta chains from one sample sequenced in a study of T-cell memory formation after mild COVID-19. TCRdb passed the 5' RACE reads through MiXCR, listing each CDR3 protein once. The sample lists roughly 100,000 distinct CDR3 sequences; around 11% were seen once. The sequenced material came from PBMCs or a T cell subset sorted from them (not recorded which). These TCRs come from an adult woman who had mild COVID-19 (a few samples of this study predate the infection). Cell type and time point are not known.

This clonotype was counted only a few times. This rearrangement joins TRBV24-1 to TRBJ2-1; TRBD2 aligns across 9 bases. With V trimmed by 4 bases and J by 5 bases, 8 bases remained unmatched. Germline V lookup: CDR1 KGHDR, CDR2 SFDVKD. The CDR3 is 16 residues long. CDR3 bases: TGTGCCACCAGTGAAACCTCTAGCGGGATCGACAATGAGCAGTTCTTC. As protein: CATSETSSGIDNEQFF.

This clonotype was seen more than once but under ten times. This sequence joins TRBV12-5 and TRBJ2-7; TRBD2 matches 11 bases. CDR1 and CDR2 from the germline V gene are LGHNT and FRNRAP. This CDR3 contains 14 residues. V was pared by 5 bases and J by 7 bases, with 7 bases of the junction left unmatched. The CDR3 nucleotides read TGTGCTAGTGGTACGACTAGCGGGGCCCCAGAGCAGTACTTC. It translates to CASGTTSGAPEQYF.

This rearrangement joins TRBV21-1 to TRBJ2-7; TRBD2, the table's D call, was not compared with the DNA. TRBV21-1 is reported as a pseudogene. The CDR3 runs to 13 residues. This CDR3 is CASSKALYSGSNF. The CDR3, as DNA: TGTGCCAGCAGCAAAGCGTTGTATAGCGGCAGTAACTTC.

This clonotype was observed at least ten times. J is TRBJ2-7 and V is TRBV12-3 or TRBV12-4, with 8 positions matching TRBD2. V lost 3 bases to trimming and J lost 4 bases; unmatched junction nucleotides: 11. The CDR3 is 16 amino acids. The CDR3 spells CASSFAHSGATYEQYF. DNA of the CDR3: TGTGCCAGCAGTTTCGCCCATAGCGGGGCTACATACGAGCAGTACTTC.

The chain is built from TRBV5-1 and TRBJ1-2; the match to TRBD1 covers 7 bases. Trimming took 4 bases from V and 5 from J; bases not matched to a gene: 8. This CDR3 has 14 amino acids. Germline CDR1 SGHRS, CDR2 YFSETQ. The CDR3, as DNA: TGCGCCAGCAGCCCAGGGACAGAGAGTTATGGCTACACCTTC. Amino acids: CASSPGTESYGYTF.

This clonotype showed up just a few times. This chain connects TRBV10-3 to TRBJ1-6; TRBD1 might be the D (6 bases). Deletions cut 2 bases from V and 10 bases from J, with 12 bases between. The CDR3 covers 14 residues. Per the germline V gene, CDR1 is ENHRY and CDR2 is SYGVKD. CDR3 DNA sequence: TGTGCCATCAGTGAGATCGGGGGCAGATCACCCCTCCACTTT. It encodes CAISEIGGRSPLHF.

In its sample, this clonotype was seen a few times. The J gene is TRBJ2-2, the V gene TRBV13; D is unclear. CDR1 is PRHDT and CDR2 is FYEKMQ in the germline V gene (reference sequence). V was cut by 10 bases and J by 6 bases, with 12 bases left in between. CDR3 length: 12 residues. CDR3 protein: CATLRGAGELFF. The CDR3 bases are TGTGCCACCTTACGCGGAGCCGGGGAGCTGTTTTTT.

This clonotype showed up just a few times. The J gene is TRBJ2-7, the V gene TRBV10-3, with TRBD1 matching 8 bases. V gave up 1 base and J gave up 3 bases; unmatched junction bases: 5. Germline CDR1 ENHRY, CDR2 SYGVKD. The CDR3 spans 15 residues. In nucleotides, the CDR3 is TGTGCCATCAGTGAGTGGCAGGGGGCTATCTACGAGCAGTACTTC. Its protein is CAISEWQGAIYEQYF.

The chain recombines TRBV7-7 with TRBJ2-7; tentative D call: TRBD2 (6 bases). CDR3 length: 12 residues. The germline gives CDR1 SSHAT, CDR2 FNYEAQ (reference sequence). Written as DNA, the CDR3 is TGTGCTAGCGGCCCCTCCTTTGGCGAGCAGTACTTC. Protein sequence: CASGPSFGEQYF.

The V and J genes are TRBV6-2 or TRBV6-3 and TRBJ2-1; 11 nucleotides align to TRBD2. After removal of 8 bases from V and 7 bases from J, the junction contained 13 bases not matched to a gene. CDR3 length equals 16 residues. CDR1 is MNHEY, CDR2 SVGEGT, per germline. This CDR3 reads CASWTQLAGVGNEQFF. DNA for the CDR3: TGTGCCAGCTGGACCCAACTAGCGGGAGTGGGTAATGAGCAGTTCTTC.

This clonotype turned up a few times. DNA of the CDR3: TGTGCCAGCAGCCAAGAAATAGACGGACGGGGGCCCCAAAACATTCAGTACTTC. This encodes CASSQEIDGRGPQNIQYF. The gene calls are TRBV3-1 and TRBJ2-4, with D perhaps given as TRBD1 or TRBD2 (6 bases each). Trimming cost V 0 bases and J 5 bases, with 20 bases left between them. In germline, CDR1 is LGHDT, CDR2 YNNKEL (reference sequence). This CDR3 has 18 residues.

Only a few counts were recorded for this clonotype. This sequence joins TRBV6-2 or TRBV6-3 and TRBJ2-1, with D unresolved. The CDR3 sequence is 11 residues long. V lost 5 bases, J lost 9 bases, and 8 bases lay in between. Per germline, CDR1 MNHEY and CDR2 SVGEGT. In nucleotides, the CDR3 is TGTGCCAGCAGTGTAGGTGGTGAGCAGTTCTTC. This encodes CASSVGGEQFF.

This clonotype occurred many times. The CDR3 sequence: CASSWNMGAEGTEAFF. The CDR3 DNA reads as TGTGCCAGCAGCTGGAATATGGGGGCAGAGGGAACTGAAGCTTTCTTT. V usage is TRBV7-9 and J usage is TRBJ1-1; maybe TRBD1 (6 bases). Trimming left V 4 bases short and J 5 bases short, with 20 bases between. This CDR3 spans 16 amino acids. Germline values: CDR1 SEHNR, CDR2 FQNEAQ (reference sequence).

V usage is TRBV4-1 and J usage is TRBJ2-1; D is unresolved. The CDR3 has 14 amino acids. V shed 2 bases and J shed 4 bases, with 9 bases lying between them. CDR1 is MGHRA, CDR2 YSYEKL, per germline. The CDR3 nucleotides read TGCGCCAGCAGCCAATTCGCTGGGTACAATGAGCAGTTCTTC. Its translation is CASSQFAGYNEQFF.

The sample holds a few counts of this clonotype. This rearrangement joins TRBV24-1 to TRBJ2-1, with D tentatively TRBD1 (6 bases). Trimming shortened V by 5 bases and J by 3 bases, and 13 bases separated the two germline ends. Germline CDR1 KGHDR, CDR2 SFDVKD. The CDR3 contains 15 residues. CDR3 in DNA: TGTGCCACCAGTGCAGGGGTCTACATCTACAATGAGCAGTTCTTC. It yields the protein CATSAGVYIYNEQFF.

This clonotype turned up a few times. The V call is TRBV20-1, the J call TRBJ1-2; 8 positions match TRBD1. Germline-derived CDR1 and CDR2 are DFQATT and SNEGSKA (reference sequence). This CDR3 region has 12 residues. The V gene end was trimmed by 5 bases and the J gene end by 6 bases; junction bases not matched to a gene: 5. This CDR3 is CSAGWTGNGYTF. The CDR3 DNA reads TGCAGTGCTGGATGGACAGGGAATGGCTACACCTTC.

This clonotype occurred a few times. The chain has TRBV27 and TRBJ2-5; 9 bases agree with TRBD1. This CDR3 has 15 residues. Germline assignment: CDR1 MNHEY and CDR2 SMNVEV (reference sequence). V shed 5 bases, J shed 4 bases, and the junction held 8 bases outside the gene matches. This chain's CDR3 is CASSTGTGYRETQYF. In nucleotides, the CDR3 is TGTGCCAGCAGTACCGGGACAGGGTATCGAGAGACCCAGTACTTC.

The rearrangement links TRBV5-6 to TRBJ2-1; D might be TRBD1 (6 bases). Germline CDR1 and CDR2: SGHDT and YYEEEE. V lost 2 bases and J lost 12, with 21 bases in between. The CDR3 covers 15 residues. CDR3 nucleotide sequence: TGTGCCAGCAGCTTCCGGGACACCGCCCTAGCAGGGCAGTTCTTC. It specifies CASSFRDTALAGQFF.

This clonotype was picked up many times. The chain carries TRBV7-2 and TRBJ2-1; D unclear. V lost 6 bases and J 8 bases, leaving 8 bases between the germline ends. The CDR3 contains 11 residues. CDR1 is SGHTA, CDR2 FQGNSA, per germline. The CDR3 is CASSYSDEQFF. CDR3 coding DNA: TGTGCCAGCAGTTATTCGGATGAGCAGTTCTTC.

The chain couples TRBV3-1 to TRBJ2-5; 11 bases line up with TRBD1. V gave up 3 bases and J gave up 1 base; unmatched junction bases: 10. The CDR3 runs 18 residues. The germline V gene encodes CDR1 LGHDT and CDR2 YNNKEL (reference sequence). CDR3 region: CASSQSIRDRGVQETQYF. CDR3 in DNA: TGTGCCAGCAGCCAGAGTATTCGGGACAGGGGGGTCCAAGAGACCCAGTACTTC.

This clonotype was seen ten or more times. The chain combines TRBV7-2 with TRBJ2-3; a possible D gene is TRBD2 (6 bases). Germline CDR1 reads SGHTA; CDR2 reads FQGNSA. Trimming stripped 6 bases from V and 0 bases from J, with 19 bases between. The CDR3 extends over 17 amino acids. This CDR3 is CASSPLGVAASTDTQYF. CDR3 sequence (DNA): TGTGCCAGCAGTCCTCTTGGGGTAGCGGCTAGCACAGATACGCAGTATTTT.

This clonotype was seen ten or more times. The V call is TRBV7-3, the J call TRBJ2-1; D not resolved. Trimming removed 5 bases at V and 0 bases at J, with 11 bases between. Looked up from germline, CDR1 is SGHTA and CDR2 is FQGTGA. The CDR3 extends over 15 amino acids. CDR3 DNA: TGTGCCAGCAGCCCGATGTTAAGCTCCTACAATGAGCAGTTCTTC. Its translation: CASSPMLSSYNEQFF.

This clonotype was counted ten times or more. Here the CDR3 reads CASSLRATNTGELFF. Written as DNA, the CDR3 is TGTGCCAGCAGCTTACGGGCAACGAACACCGGGGAGCTGTTTTTT. This chain connects TRBV7-6 to TRBJ2-2, with D uncertain. Looked up from germline, CDR1 is SGHVS and CDR2 is FNYEAQ. The CDR3 is made up of 15 amino acids. The V end lost 2 bases, the J end lost 0 bases, and 7 bases lay between the germline ends.

This clonotype has a handful of counts. The chain joins TRBV7-9 to TRBJ2-6; no reliable D call. The CDR3 sequence is 16 residues long. Germline V gives CDR1 SEHNR, CDR2 FQNEAQ (reference sequence). V lost 6 bases and J 0 bases, leaving 12 bases between the germline ends. CDR3 bases: TGTGCCAGCAGTTCGTCCCGAGTCTCTGGGGCCAACGTCCTGACTTTC. Protein product: CASSSSRVSGANVLTF.

This clonotype was observed at least ten times. V gene TRBV12-3 or TRBV12-4 combines with J gene TRBJ2-7; D unresolved. V was cut by 6 bases and J by 6 bases, with 9 bases left in between. This CDR3 is built from 11 residues. The CDR3, as DNA: TGTGCCAGCAGCTTATCCGGCGAGCAGTACTTC. Its translation: CASSLSGEQYF.

CDR3 sequence: CSARSQDDSPLHF. CDR3 sequence (DNA): TGCAGTGCTAGGAGTCAGGACGATTCACCCCTCCACTTT. The J gene is TRBJ1-6, the V gene TRBV20-1; unclear D gene. The CDR3 runs to 13 residues. The ends were cut back, 3 bases at V and 8 bases at J, with 11 bases in the middle. Germline CDR1 DFQATT, CDR2 SNEGSKA (reference sequence).

This sequence joins TRBV6-5 and TRBJ1-1; tentative D call: TRBD1 (6 bases). V gave up 6 bases and J gave up 2 bases, with 13 bases separating them. Germline V gives CDR1 MNHEY, CDR2 SVGAGI. This CDR3 contains 14 residues. In DNA, the CDR3 is TGTGCCAGCAGATTAGGACAGCATAACACTGAAGCTTTCTTT. The encoded protein is CASRLGQHNTEAFF.

Details on this clonotype: A read error may be the cause here, since a much bigger clone is one base away. The rearrangement links TRBV29-1 to TRBJ2-7; 7 bases agree with TRBD2. CDR3 length: 13 amino acids. Germline CDR1 SQVTM, CDR2 ANQGSEA. Trimming took 5 bases from V and 3 from J; bases not matched to a gene: 7. Written as DNA, the CDR3 is TGCAGCGTTAGCCCGGGAGGCTACTACGAGCAGTACTTC. It yields the protein CSVSPGGYYEQYF.

This clonotype was detected only a few times. This rearrangement joins TRBV2 to TRBJ2-1; 13 nucleotides line up with TRBD2. Germline assignment: CDR1 SNHLY and CDR2 FYNNEI. Trimming took 4 bases from V and 5 from J; bases not matched to a gene: 2. CDR3 size: 15 residues. The CDR3 DNA reads as TGTGCCAGCAGTGGACTAGCGGGAGGTGACAATGAGCAGTTCTTC. This translates into CASSGLAGGDNEQFF.

The J gene is TRBJ2-2, the V gene TRBV9, with 10 bases matching TRBD1. The CDR3 sequence is 17 residues long. Germline-derived CDR1 and CDR2 are SGDLS and YYNGEE. The ends lost 2 bases at V and 5 bases at J; junction bases unmatched: 9. The CDR3 sequence is CASSVHEGTGETGELFF. CDR3 nucleotide sequence: TGTGCCAGCAGCGTCCACGAGGGGACAGGGGAAACCGGGGAGCTGTTTTTT. Full variable domain (missing parts from reference TRBV9 and TRBJ2-2): DSGVTQTPKHLITATGQRVTLRCSPRSGDLSVYWYQQSLDQGLQFLIQYYNGEERAKGNILERFSAQQFPDLHSELNLSSLELGDSALYFCASSVHEGTGETGELFFGEGSRLTVL.

J is TRBJ2-2 and V is TRBV4-3; D assignment may be TRBD1 or TRBD2 (5 bases each). Deletions cut 3 bases from V and 1 base from J, with 12 bases between. The germline V gene encodes CDR1 LGHNA and CDR2 YSLEER. The CDR3 totals 16 residues. CDR3 DNA sequence: TGCGCCAGCAGCCAGGGAGCCAGGGAGAACACCGGGGAGCTGTTTTTT. Protein sequence: CASSQGARENTGELFF.